These 8 T cell receptor beta chains were sequenced from one sample in a study of molecular identifiers for immune sequencing clone quantification. From the PCR reads, TCRdb called clonotypes with MiXCR, one entry per CDR3 protein. Of around 470,000 distinct CDR3 sequences listed, about 25% are singletons. Sequenced: naive CD8+ T cells from blood, with Jurkat cell RNA spiked in. Subset specified: FACS-sorted CD8+CD4-CCR7+CD45RA+ naive T cells. The receptors originated from a human donor in good health. Some libraries in this study had Jurkat cell RNA spiked in.

For this clonotype: The junction departs from the called germline gene at one end, perhaps through a read error. The rearrangement uses TRBV18 and TRBJ1-1; no reliable D call. The CDR3 spans 15 residues. Germline V CDR1 and CDR2: KGHSH, LQKENI. CDR3 sequence reads: CAGSPLDSMNTEAFF. CDR3 bases: TGTGCCGGCTCACCACTGGATTCCATGAACACTGAAGCTTTCTTT.

J is TRBJ2-7 and V is TRBV3-1, with D perhaps TRBD2 (6 bases). Germline CDR1 LGHDT, CDR2 YNNKEL (reference sequence). Trimming took 4 bases from V and 3 from J, leaving 16 bases between them. CDR3 length equals 15 residues. In DNA form, the CDR3 reads TGTGCCAGCAGCCTGGGGGGACTGGGAGGCTACGAGCAGTACTTC. It translates to CASSLGGLGGYEQYF.

About this clonotype: The missing conserved phenylalanine or tryptophan at the end of this CDR3 makes a read error likely. The rearrangement joins TRBV2 to TRBJ1-1; a possible D gene is TRBD1 (5 bases). The germline CDR1 and CDR2 sequences are SNHLY and FYNNEI. CDR3 length: 14 amino acids. V lost 7 bases to trimming and J lost 0 bases, with 12 bases between them. The CDR3 region is CASKTGRMNTEAFY. Here the CDR3 DNA reads TGTGCCAGCAAGACGGGACGCATGAACACTGAAGCTTTCTAT.

This clonotype was found many times. The chain has TRBV6-1 and TRBJ1-5, with D unclear. Trimming stripped 4 bases from V and 4 bases from J, with 11 bases between. The CDR3 length is 14 residues. The V gene's germline CDR1 is MNHNS and CDR2 SASEGT. The CDR3 region is CASSVRSQNQPQHF. DNA for the CDR3: TGTGCCAGCAGTGTGAGATCCCAGAATCAGCCCCAGCATTTT.

This clonotype appeared many times. V and J are TRBV9 and TRBJ2-7; a weak D match, TRBD2 (7 bases). The CDR3 is made up of 14 amino acids. Trimming took off 0 bases at V and 8 bases at J, with 15 bases between the two ends. Germline CDR1 and CDR2: SGDLS and YYNGEE. In DNA, the CDR3 is TGTGCCAGCAGCGTAGATTCCGGGGGGCTGAAGCAGTACTTC. As protein: CASSVDSGGLKQYF.

This clonotype was found many times. The chain carries TRBV6-2 or TRBV6-3 and TRBJ2-3, with D hard to call. Germline CDR1 and CDR2: MNHEY and SVGEGT. This CDR3 has 15 amino acids. The germline V and J ends were trimmed by 2 bases and 0 bases, with 9 bases remaining between them. The CDR3 DNA reads TGTGCCAGCAGTTACGACGGCCGGAGCACAGATACGCAGTATTTT. Translated, it gives CASSYDGRSTDTQYF.

The CDR3 DNA follows: TGTGCCAGCAGCCCGGGACTTGGAAACACCATATATTTT. Protein sequence: CASSPGLGNTIYF. This sequence joins TRBV5-6 and TRBJ1-3, with D possibly being TRBD1 (5 bases). Germline CDR1 SGHDT, CDR2 YYEEEE. Trimming cost V 4 bases and J 3 bases, with 8 bases left between them. The CDR3 contains 13 residues.

On this clonotype: This may come from a read error, since a much larger clone is one base off. This chain joins TRBV4-3 and TRBJ2-1, with 8 positions matching TRBD1. The CDR3 contains 13 residues. Germline CDR1 and CDR2: LGHNA and YSLEER. With 1 base clipped from V and 12 bases from J, the junction kept 5 bases outside the gene matches. CDR3 DNA: TGCGCCAGCAGCCAAGCTACAGGGGGTTGGCAGTTCTTC. Translated: CASSQATGGWQFF.